A single sample is the source of the 31 T cell receptor beta chains below, sequenced in a study of T cell responses to AZD1222 COVID-19 vaccine. Profiling relied on immunoSEQ multiplex PCR, and the TCRdb table lists in-frame clones only, not all of them. The table shows 130,000 to 150,000 clones, with about 93% occurring only once. The sequenced sample was peripheral blood, obtained on day 0 of MenACWY control vaccination. The receptor set was obtained from an adult in good health.

This clone was recorded once. The V and J genes are TRBV10-3 and TRBJ1-5; 7 bases are shared with TRBD1. With 9 bases clipped from V and 2 bases from J, the junction kept 4 bases outside the gene matches. The length of the CDR3 is 13 residues. CDR1 is ENHRY, CDR2 SYGVKD, per germline. CDR3 sequence reads: CAIRGGGNQPQHF. The CDR3 nucleotides are TGTGCCATTCGAGGGGGCGGCAATCAGCCCCAGCATTTT.

The chain joins TRBV7-2 to TRBJ1-4, with D hard to call. V shed 1 base and J shed 0 bases, with 12 bases lying between them. The CDR3 contains 17 residues. Germline lookup yields CDR1 SGHTA and CDR2 FQGNSA. CDR3 nucleotides: TGTGCCAGCAGCTTAGGTATCGGTACAGCAACTAATGAAAAACTGTTTTTT. Protein sequence: CASSLGIGTATNEKLFF.

V usage is TRBV5-1 and J usage is TRBJ1-6, with TRBD1 as a possible D gene (6 bases). Germline assignment: CDR1 SGHRS and CDR2 YFSETQ. The CDR3 sequence is 14 residues long. V was clipped by 6 bases and J by 6 bases, with 13 bases between them. In DNA, the CDR3 is TGCGCCAGCAACCCCGGACAGCCTAATTCACCCCTCCACTTT. Protein: CASNPGQPNSPLHF.

The CDR3, as DNA: TGTGCCAGCAGGTCTCAGGGGAGCAACACTGAAGCTTTCTTT. Its translation: CASRSQGSNTEAFF. The chain combines TRBV7-3 with TRBJ1-1; TRBD1 is a possible D gene (6 bases). CDR3 length equals 14 residues. Per the germline V gene, CDR1 is SGHTA and CDR2 is FQGTGA. Trimming shortened V by 6 bases and J by 2 bases, and 13 bases separated the two germline ends.

In regard to this clone: At one boundary the junction diverges from the germline segment, which might be a read error. The chain combines TRBV6-1 with TRBJ2-3, with 8 nucleotides matching TRBD1. Germline CDR1 reads MNHNS; CDR2 reads SASEGT. The CDR3 spans 13 residues. The CDR3 reads CASSEAGTGTQYF. The CDR3 DNA reads as TGTGCCAGCAGTGAAGCTGGGACAGGTACGCAGTATTTT.

The V and J genes are TRBV19 and TRBJ1-2, with 9 bases fitting TRBD1. CDR3 length: 15 residues. The trim removed 4 bases at V and 4 bases at J, leaving 7 bases unmatched. Germline assignment: CDR1 LNHDA and CDR2 SQIVND (reference sequence). The CDR3 reads CASSKQGAFRYGYTF. CDR3 sequence (DNA): TGTGCCAGTAGTAAACAGGGGGCATTTCGCTATGGCTACACCTTC.

J is TRBJ1-2 and V is TRBV21-1. TRBV21-1 is recorded as a pseudogene. The CDR3 is 14 amino acids. CDR3 sequence: CASSLQRSNYGYTF. Written as DNA, the CDR3 is TGTGCCAGCAGCCTTCAGCGATCTAACTATGGCTACACCTTC.

The chain carries TRBV20-1 and TRBJ2-1; TRBD2 aligns across 7 bases. The CDR3 totals 13 residues. CDR1 DFQATT and CDR2 SNEGSKA come from the germline V gene (reference sequence). V dropped 3 bases and J dropped 7; count of bases not matched to a gene: 6. As DNA, the CDR3 is TGCAGTGCTAGTTCGGGTAGCGGGAATGAGCAGTTCTTC. Translation: CSASSGSGNEQFF.

CDR3 nucleotides: TGTGCCAGCAGTTATTCTGTCAGGTATGCTAGCAATCAGCCCCAGCATTTT. It yields the protein CASSYSVRYASNQPQHF. The chain employs TRBV6-2 or TRBV6-3 and TRBJ1-5; no clear D. V was trimmed by 3 bases and J by 0 bases, leaving 15 bases between them. The CDR3 has 17 amino acids. Germline V CDR1 and CDR2: MNHEY, SVGEGT.

The chain employs TRBV3-1 (or the pseudogene TRBV3-2) and TRBJ2-3; 8 bases are a match to TRBD2. Germline loops: CDR1 LGHDT, CDR2 YNNKEL (reference sequence). The CDR3 contains 18 residues. After removal of 4 bases from V and 0 bases from J, the junction contained 12 bases not matched to a gene. As DNA, the CDR3 is TGTGCCAGCAGCCGACAAGCGGGTAGCGGGGCTAGCACAGATACGCAGTATTTT. Its translation: CASSRQAGSGASTDTQYF.

In this sample, this clone turned up a few times. The chain is built from TRBV9 and TRBJ1-6; 7 nucleotides align to TRBD1. CDR1 is SGDLS, CDR2 YYNGEE, per germline. This CDR3 has 15 residues. The J segment lost 8 bases and the V segment lost 3 bases, leaving 8 bases of the junction unmatched. CDR3 sequence reads: CASSERGPRHSPLHF. CDR3 in DNA: TGTGCCAGCAGCGAAAGGGGGCCTCGGCATTCACCCCTCCACTTT.

V and J are TRBV27 and TRBJ2-7; TRBD1 matches at 10 bases. The V and J ends lost 6 bases and 3 bases, in that order; junction bases with no gene match: 8. Germline CDR1 MNHEY, CDR2 SMNVEV (reference sequence). The CDR3 spans 15 residues. The CDR3 here is CASRLGTGVDYEQYF. The CDR3 DNA follows: TGTGCCAGCAGGCTCGGGACAGGGGTCGACTACGAGCAGTACTTC.

This clone appeared once. The CDR3 reads CASSLVGASADTQYF. CDR3 coding DNA: TGTGCCAGCAGCTTGGTGGGAGCTTCCGCAGATACGCAGTATTTT. The V and J genes are TRBV5-6 and TRBJ2-3; D possibly corresponds to TRBD2 (5 bases). The CDR3 runs to 15 residues. Germline V gives CDR1 SGHDT, CDR2 YYEEEE. V lost 0 bases to trimming and J lost 4 bases, with 12 bases between them.

The chain links TRBV14 to TRBJ1-4; no firm D call. CDR1 SGHDN and CDR2 FVKESK come from the germline V gene. The V gene lost 4 bases and the J gene lost 4 bases, with 7 bases spanning the gap. This CDR3 is built from 13 residues. The CDR3 sequence: CASSPWGNEKLFF. In DNA, the CDR3 is TGTGCCAGCAGCCCCTGGGGTAATGAAAAACTGTTTTTT.

V usage is TRBV27 and J usage is TRBJ2-1; 9 bases line up with TRBD2. The ends lost 3 bases at V and 5 bases at J; junction bases unmatched: 8. The CDR3 has 16 residues. The germline CDR1 and CDR2 sequences are MNHEY and SMNVEV (reference sequence). The CDR3 coding sequence is TGTGCCAGCAGTTTTGTAGCGGGAGACGCCCACAATGAGCAGTTCTTC. As protein: CASSFVAGDAHNEQFF.

The chain couples TRBV5-4 to TRBJ2-3, with D possibly being TRBD1 (6 bases). V lost 0 bases, J lost 5 bases, and 10 bases lay in between. Germline CDR1 reads SGHNT; CDR2 reads YYREEE (reference sequence). This CDR3 comprises 14 residues. CDR3 coding DNA: TGTGCCAGCAGCTTGGGGCAGGGGAGAGATACGCAGTATTTT. Amino acid sequence: CASSLGQGRDTQYF.

The V gene is TRBV9, the J gene TRBJ2-1; possibly TRBD2 for D (5 bases). Germline V gives CDR1 SGDLS, CDR2 YYNGEE. This CDR3 spans 15 amino acids. Trimming removed 0 bases at V and 1 base at J, with 8 bases between. The CDR3 sequence: CASSVAGISYNEQFF. The CDR3 nucleotides read TGTGCCAGCAGCGTAGCGGGGATATCCTACAATGAGCAGTTCTTC.

For the CDR3, the DNA is TGTGCCAGCAGCTTAAGCCGAGGGATTGCTTTCTTT. Its protein product is CASSLSRGIAFF. This chain links TRBV7-3 with TRBJ1-1; unclear D gene. This CDR3 comprises 12 residues. Germline CDR1 is SGHTA and CDR2 is FQGTGA. Deletions cut 1 base from V and 11 bases from J, with 11 bases between. The full variable domain, with the rest looked up from reference TRBV7-3 and TRBJ1-1, is GAGVSQTPSNKVTEKGKYVELRCDPISGHTALYWYRQSLGQGPEFLIYFQGTGAADDSGLPNDRFFAVRPEGSVSTLKIQRTERGDSAVYLCASSLSRGIAFFGQGTRLTVV.

The rearrangement links TRBV4-1 to TRBJ2-4; 7 bases are shared with TRBD1. The CDR3 loop spans 15 amino acids. The V segment lost 5 bases and the J segment 0 bases; nucleotides outside the gene matches: 4. In germline, CDR1 is MGHRA, CDR2 YSYEKL. Here the CDR3 DNA reads TGCGCCAGCAGCGGACAGGTACTAGCCAAAAACATTCAGTACTTC. This sequence encodes CASSGQVLAKNIQYF.

The rearrangement links TRBV27 to TRBJ1-6, with TRBD1 as a possible D gene (5 bases). This CDR3 has 18 residues. The V gene's germline CDR1 is MNHEY and CDR2 SMNVEV (reference sequence). Deletions cut 2 bases from V and 1 base from J, with 15 bases between. The CDR3 sequence: CASSLEGNTESYNSPLHF. The CDR3, as DNA: TGTGCCAGCAGTTTAGAGGGGAATACGGAATCCTATAATTCACCCCTCCACTTT.

V gene TRBV5-5 combines with J gene TRBJ2-1; 10 nucleotides align to TRBD1. The J segment lost 1 base and the V segment lost 4 bases, leaving 2 bases of the junction unmatched. This CDR3 is 15 amino acids long. Germline V CDR1 and CDR2: SGHKS, YYEKEE (reference sequence). The DNA of the CDR3 is TGTGCCAGCAGCGCGGGACAGGGGTCCTACAATGAGCAGTTCTTC. Translation gives CASSAGQGSYNEQFF.

J is TRBJ1-4 and V is TRBV7-8; D unresolved. Trimming removed 1 base at V and 0 bases at J, with 6 bases between. CDR3 length: 15 residues. From germline, CDR1 is SGHVS and CDR2 FQNEAQ. CDR3 sequence (DNA): TGTGCCAGCAGCTTAGGAGGGTCAACTAATGAAAAACTGTTTTTT. Its protein product is CASSLGGSTNEKLFF.

This chain links TRBV24-1 with TRBJ2-1; 8 nucleotides match TRBD2. The CDR3 sequence is 16 residues long. CDR1 and CDR2 (germline): KGHDR, SFDVKD. V trimming: 2 bases; J trimming: 5 bases; junction bases outside the gene matches: 7. This CDR3 is CATSDSTSGVNNEQFF. The CDR3 DNA sequence: TGTGCCACCAGTGATTCCACTAGCGGAGTAAACAATGAGCAGTTCTTC.

In nucleotides, the CDR3 is TGCGCCAGCAGCTTGGAGGGCAGGGGGAATGAGCAGTTCTTC. Amino acids: CASSLEGRGNEQFF. The chain couples TRBV5-1 to TRBJ2-1, with 7 bases fitting TRBD1. Germline V gives CDR1 SGHRS, CDR2 YFSETQ. The V and J ends lost 0 bases and 7 bases, in that order; junction bases with no gene match: 4. The CDR3 extends over 14 amino acids.

The V and J genes are TRBV5-5 and TRBJ2-3, with a tentative D call TRBD2 (5 bases). CDR1 is SGHKS and CDR2 is YYEKEE in the germline V gene (reference sequence). Between the trimmed V and J ends, which lost 4 bases and 3 bases, there was a span of 18 bases. The CDR3 covers 16 residues. The CDR3 spells CASSRATPPGTDTQYF. CDR3 coding DNA: TGTGCCAGCAGCCGAGCGACGCCCCCGGGGACAGATACGCAGTATTTT.

This chain connects TRBV28 to TRBJ1-2; 9 nucleotides line up with TRBD1. Losses at the gene ends were 6 bases for V and 6 bases for J; bases not matched to a gene: 11. Per germline, CDR1 MDHEN and CDR2 SYDVKM. The CDR3 is made up of 15 amino acids. The CDR3 DNA reads TGTGCCAGCAGGAGCCCCCTGGGACAGGGTAATGGCTACACCTTC. Translated: CASRSPLGQGNGYTF.

V is TRBV2 and J is TRBJ2-5, with D unresolved. The CDR3 has 13 amino acids. The V gene's germline CDR1 is SNHLY and CDR2 FYNNEI. V was trimmed by 4 bases and J by 2 bases, leaving 8 bases between them. In nucleotides, the CDR3 is TGTGCCAGCAGTGGTAACGGACAAGAGACCCAGTACTTC. Its protein is CASSGNGQETQYF.

The J gene is TRBJ2-7, the V gene TRBV27; weak D call: TRBD1 (6 bases). The V gene lost 3 bases and the J gene lost 2 bases, with 11 bases spanning the gap. From germline, CDR1 is MNHEY and CDR2 SMNVEV (reference sequence). This CDR3 has 14 residues. CDR3 sequence (DNA): TGTGCCAGCAGTTTCACAGGGTCCGCCTACGAGCAGTACTTC. This sequence encodes CASSFTGSAYEQYF.

V usage is TRBV7-9 and J usage is TRBJ1-1, with D hard to call. The germline V gene has CDR1 SEHNR and CDR2 FQNEAQ (reference sequence). The V gene lost 1 base and the J gene lost 11 bases, with 11 bases spanning the gap. The CDR3 loop spans 12 amino acids. This CDR3 reads CASSLGRDMAFF. In DNA form, the CDR3 reads TGTGCCAGCAGCTTAGGAAGAGACATGGCTTTCTTT.

This chain uses TRBV4-1 with TRBJ2-3, with D maybe TRBD2 (5 bases). Germline V gene sequence: CDR1 MGHRA, CDR2 YSYEKL. Trimming pared 4 bases from V and 0 bases from J, leaving 11 bases between. CDR3 length equals 15 residues. The CDR3 sequence is CASSLSGTSTDTQYF. In DNA, the CDR3 is TGCGCCAGCAGCCTCAGCGGTACCAGCACAGATACGCAGTATTTT.

The V call is TRBV18, the J call TRBJ2-7, with TRBD1 identical over 8 bases. The CDR3 loop spans 15 amino acids. Per germline, CDR1 KGHSH and CDR2 LQKENI. J gave up 5 bases and V 4 bases, and 10 bases lay outside the gene matches. CDR3 DNA: TGTGCCAGCTCACACTCACGGACAGGGTCGAACGAGCAGTACTTC. Translated: CASSHSRTGSNEQYF.